These 26 T cell receptor beta chains came from one sample sequenced in a study of graft-versus-host responses after intestinal transplantation. Their cognate antigens are unknown. Profiling relied on immunoSEQ multiplex PCR, and the TCRdb table lists in-frame clones only, not all of them. Seen here are some 86,000 clones, around nine tenths observed once, and the top ten hold 5% to 6.5%. Sample: unstimulated CD8+ T cells sorted from spleen or lymph node cells, taken before intestinal transplant. These receptors all come from a human donor who received an intestinal transplant.

The chain links TRBV11-1 to TRBJ2-7; D gene ambiguous. Trimming pared 2 bases from V and 0 bases from J, leaving 5 bases between. The germline V gene has CDR1 SGHAT and CDR2 FQDESV (reference sequence). This CDR3 spans 13 amino acids. CDR3: CASSLWGSYEQYF. CDR3 bases: TGTGCCAGCAGCTTATGGGGCTCCTACGAGCAGTACTTC. Full variable domain (outside the CDR3, taken from reference TRBV11-1 and TRBJ2-7): EAEVAQSPRYKITEKSQAVAFWCDPISGHATLYWYRQILGQGPELLVQFQDESVVDDSQLPKDRFSAERLKGVDSTLKIQPAELGDSAMYLCASSLWGSYEQYFGPGTRLTVT.

The chain employs TRBV6-1 and TRBJ1-1; D is perhaps TRBD1 (5 bases). There are 14 residues in the CDR3. V dropped 2 bases and J dropped 1 base, with 8 bases sitting between them. Germline V gives CDR1 MNHNS, CDR2 SASEGT. The CDR3 reads CASSEPGQNTEAFF. In nucleotides, the CDR3 is TGTGCCAGCAGTGAACCCGGACAGAACACTGAAGCTTTCTTT.

This clone came up once. This chain connects TRBV7-9 to TRBJ1-5; the D is unclear. CDR3 length equals 14 residues. Germline V gene data show CDR1 as SEHNR and CDR2 as FQNEAQ (reference sequence). Deletions cut 1 base from V and 6 bases from J, with 10 bases between. As DNA, the CDR3 is TGTGCCAGCAGCTTAGAACAGAAAGGTCAGCCCCAGCATTTT. Its translation is CASSLEQKGQPQHF.

Note on this clone: The sample carries other DNA sequences with the same CDR3. The chain uses TRBV28 and TRBJ2-1; tentatively, D is TRBD2 (5 bases). Germline CDR1 reads MDHEN; CDR2 reads SYDVKM. The V end was cut by 3 bases, the J end by 1 base, with 7 bases between. The CDR3 length is 14 residues. The CDR3 sequence: CASSFRGSYNEQFF. CDR3 coding DNA: TGTGCCAGCAGTTTTCGGGGTTCCTACAATGAGCAGTTCTTC.

J is TRBJ2-7 and V is TRBV19; no firm D call. Germline CDR1 LNHDA, CDR2 SQIVND (reference sequence). CDR3 length: 12 residues. V was clipped by 5 bases and J by 5 bases, with 10 bases between them. The CDR3 loop is CASSYNANEQYF. The CDR3 DNA follows: TGTGCCAGTAGTTACAATGCCAACGAGCAGTACTTC.

Concerning this clone itself: In the same sample, other DNA sequences code for this CDR3. J is TRBJ2-7 and V is TRBV29-1; 11 nucleotides line up with TRBD2. This CDR3 is 13 amino acids long. The trim removed 6 bases at V and 4 bases at J, leaving 5 bases unmatched. Germline-derived CDR1 and CDR2 are SQVTM and ANQGSEA. The CDR3 DNA follows: TGCAGCGTGGGACTAGCGGATACATACGAGCAGTACTTC. Translated, it gives CSVGLADTYEQYF.

The V and J genes are TRBV7-3 and TRBJ2-3, with a weak D call TRBD2 (5 bases). Germline V gene lookup returns CDR1 SGHTA and CDR2 FQGTGA. V was cut by 1 base and J by 0 bases, with 8 bases left in between. The CDR3 consists of 15 residues. Here the CDR3 DNA reads TGTGCCAGCAGCTTAATAGGGAGTAGCACAGATACGCAGTATTTT. It specifies CASSLIGSSTDTQYF.

The chain has TRBV7-6 and TRBJ2-5, with TRBD2 matching over 9 bases. The CDR3 loop spans 14 amino acids. V trimming: 5 bases; J trimming: 3 bases; junction bases outside the gene matches: 4. Germline V gene lookup returns CDR1 SGHVS and CDR2 FNYEAQ. In DNA form, the CDR3 reads TGTGCCAGCAGCCCGAGGACTAGCGAAGAGACCCAGTACTTC. Translating gives CASSPRTSEETQYF.

The chain combines TRBV11-3 with TRBJ2-7, with 13 nucleotides matching TRBD2. The CDR3 is 16 residues long. Trimming removed 4 bases from V and 6 bases from J; junction bases left unmatched: 9. CDR1 and CDR2 from the germline V gene are SGHNT and YENEEA. The CDR3 nucleotides read TGTGCCAGCAGCTCGGGACTAGCGGGAACTCTTAGCGAGCAGTACTTC. The encoded protein is CASSSGLAGTLSEQYF.

V and J are TRBV28 and TRBJ2-1; possibly TRBD1 for D (6 bases). The CDR3 is 14 amino acids. Germline CDR1 MDHEN, CDR2 SYDVKM. V lost 6 bases to trimming and J lost 5 bases, with 14 bases between them. CDR3 coding DNA: TGTGCCAGCAGGAATCCGGGACACAACAATGAGCAGTTCTTC. Protein sequence: CASRNPGHNNEQFF.

The chain couples TRBV9 to TRBJ2-1, with 9 bases that match TRBD1. Germline trimming cut 4 bases from V and 8 bases from J; bases unmatched to any gene: 10. This CDR3 has 15 amino acids. Germline loops: CDR1 SGDLS, CDR2 YYNGEE. The CDR3, as DNA: TGTGCCAGCAGCCCAATCACAGGGGGCAAAGATGAGCAGTTCTTC. Its protein product is CASSPITGGKDEQFF.

This clone was counted once. The V call is TRBV21-1, the J call TRBJ1-5. TRBV21-1 is given as a pseudogene. CDR3 length: 13 residues. The CDR3 sequence: CASSKVRGQPQHF. DNA of the CDR3: TGTGCCAGCAGCAAAGTGCGGGGCCAGCCCCAGCATTTT.

The chain recombines TRBV28 with TRBJ1-3; possibly TRBD1 for D (6 bases). Trimming took off 6 bases at V and 4 bases at J, with 16 bases between the two ends. This CDR3 is built from 15 residues. Germline CDR1 MDHEN, CDR2 SYDVKM. CDR3 loop: CASRSARGSGNTIYF. CDR3 in DNA: TGTGCCAGCAGGTCCGCGAGGGGGTCGGGAAACACCATATATTTT.

This sequence joins TRBV28 and TRBJ2-1, with 12 bases identical to TRBD2. CDR3 length equals 14 residues. Losses at the gene ends were 5 bases for V and 10 bases for J; bases not matched to a gene: 6. Germline V gene data show CDR1 as MDHEN and CDR2 as SYDVKM. The CDR3 DNA is TGTGCCAGCAGTGGACTAGCGGGATTCGTCGAGCAGTTCTTC. This translates into CASSGLAGFVEQFF.

This clone was seen once. The same CDR3 also results from other DNA sequences found in this sample. The chain employs TRBV19 and TRBJ2-7; perhaps TRBD2 as D (6 bases). Germline assignment: CDR1 LNHDA and CDR2 SQIVND (reference sequence). The CDR3 is 15 residues long. V was pared by 1 base and J by 0 bases, with 10 bases between. CDR3 loop: CASSIAPGSSYEQYF. CDR3 coding DNA: TGTGCCAGTAGTATAGCCCCCGGGAGCTCCTACGAGCAGTACTTC.

This clone showed up just once. The rearrangement links TRBV11-2 to TRBJ2-6, with D perhaps matching TRBD2 (5 bases). V was cut by 0 bases and J by 0 bases, with 9 bases left in between. This CDR3 is built from 17 residues. Germline CDR1 reads SGHAT; CDR2 reads FQNNGV. CDR3 nucleotide sequence: TGTGCCAGCAGCTTAGAAGCGGAGCTCTCTGGGGCCAACGTCCTGACTTTC. This encodes CASSLEAELSGANVLTF.

This clone was observed a single time. This chain uses TRBV19 with TRBJ1-6, with TRBD1 matching 7 bases. The CDR3 extends over 18 amino acids. Trimming took 0 bases from V and 4 from J; bases not matched to a gene: 9. Germline CDR1 and CDR2: LNHDA and SQIVND (reference sequence). CDR3 DNA sequence: TGTGCCAGTAGTATAGATTCCGGGACAGTGGGGTATAATTCACCCCTCCACTTT. It is translated as CASSIDSGTVGYNSPLHF.

The V and J genes are TRBV5-6 and TRBJ2-3; the match to TRBD1 covers 12 bases. Trimming at V came to 3 bases and at J to 4 bases, leaving 3 bases not matched to a gene. The CDR3 has 15 amino acids. Germline lookup yields CDR1 SGHDT and CDR2 YYEEEE. Here the CDR3 reads CASSWGTGGPDTQYF. The DNA of the CDR3 is TGTGCCAGCAGCTGGGGGACAGGGGGCCCAGATACGCAGTATTTT.

This rearrangement joins TRBV4-1 to TRBJ2-3, with D tentatively TRBD2 (6 bases). This CDR3 has 15 amino acids. Trimming removed 0 bases at V and 1 base at J, with 8 bases between. The germline V gene has CDR1 MGHRA and CDR2 YSYEKL. The DNA for the CDR3 is TGCGCCAGCAGCCAAGAATGGAGGGGCACAGATACGCAGTATTTT. Protein sequence: CASSQEWRGTDTQYF.

This clone was detected once. The chain employs TRBV5-1 and TRBJ2-7; TRBD2 matches 7 bases. The CDR3 contains 14 residues. Germline V CDR1 and CDR2: SGHRS, YFSETQ. With V trimmed by 3 bases and J by 0 bases, 3 bases remained unmatched. The CDR3 bases are TGCGCCAGCAGCTCCCTAGCGGACTCCTACGAGCAGTACTTC. Translated: CASSSLADSYEQYF.

The rearrangement uses TRBV7-7 and TRBJ2-7; 8 bases align to TRBD1. Germline V gene lookup returns CDR1 SSHAT and CDR2 FNYEAQ (reference sequence). CDR3 length equals 14 residues. V was pared by 5 bases and J by 7 bases, with 10 bases of the junction left unmatched. The CDR3 nucleotides read TGTGCCAGCAGCGACTCGTCCACAGGGGGAGAGCAGTACTTC. Translated, it gives CASSDSSTGGEQYF.

The chain carries TRBV9 and TRBJ2-7, with 9 bases fitting TRBD2. Germline trimming cut 4 bases from V and 5 bases from J; bases unmatched to any gene: 7. Germline values: CDR1 SGDLS, CDR2 YYNGEE. This CDR3 is 14 amino acids long. For the CDR3, the DNA is TGTGCCAGCAGCCCAGGGGGACTAGCCCACGAGCAGTACTTC. Amino acid sequence: CASSPGGLAHEQYF.

V gene TRBV30 combines with J gene TRBJ2-7, with D uncertain. Germline CDR1 reads GTSNPN; CDR2 reads SVGIG (reference sequence). The CDR3 is 13 amino acids. V was clipped by 5 bases and J by 5 bases, with 16 bases between them. This CDR3 is CAWGPQSKDEQYF. The CDR3 nucleotides read TGTGCCTGGGGTCCCCAAAGCAAGGACGAGCAGTACTTC.

The chain recombines TRBV10-3 with TRBJ2-1, with TRBD2 matching over 8 bases. Trimming took 3 bases from V and 8 from J; bases not matched to a gene: 0. CDR3 size: 12 residues. In germline, CDR1 is ENHRY, CDR2 SYGVKD. Written as DNA, the CDR3 is TGTGCCATCAGTGACGGGGGGGATGAGCAGTTCTTC. Its protein is CAISDGGDEQFF.

The chain recombines TRBV6-1 with TRBJ2-1; maybe TRBD2 (6 bases). Trimming left V 1 base short and J 10 bases short, with 17 bases between. CDR1 and CDR2 from the germline V gene are MNHNS and SASEGT. The CDR3 has 15 amino acids. CDR3 in amino acids: CASSEGLAGPREQFF. The CDR3 DNA follows: TGTGCCAGCAGTGAAGGATTGGCGGGACCCCGGGAGCAGTTCTTC.

J is TRBJ1-3 and V is TRBV7-2; D is perhaps TRBD1 (5 bases). Germline V gene data show CDR1 as SGHTA and CDR2 as FQGNSA. Trimming took off 3 bases at V and 0 bases at J, with 6 bases between the two ends. The CDR3 spans 14 residues. For the CDR3, the DNA is TGTGCCAGCAGCTTTCAGGGCTCTGGAAACACCATATATTTT. It encodes CASSFQGSGNTIYF.